The rows below give T cell receptor beta chains drawn from one sample of a study of T cell repertoires in cytomegalovirus infection. TCRdb re-called the reads with MiXCR, one entry per CDR3 protein. This repertoire shows fewer than 300,000 distinct CDR3 sequences, roughly 26% found once; its top ten account for around 13%. The sample consisted of PBMCs. All receptors come from a human donor in good health (CMV status not recorded). Some clones in this sample may be carry-over from other donors' samples. CDR3s include the opening cysteine and the closing phenylalanine or tryptophan. A D gene is named only where the DNA matches it firmly. Not every row has a clone size; where given, it reads once, few, many or a size class.

d_call,j_call,v_call,clone_size,cdr3_aa,cdr3_nt
TRBD1,TRBJ2-7,TRBV6-1,few,CASSNPTGGPYEQYF,TGTGCCAGCAGTAACCCGACAGGGGGCCCCTACGAGCAGTACTTC
.,TRBJ2-5,TRBV2,.,CASSEVGLQETQYF,TGTGCCAGCAGTGAAGTAGGACTACAAGAGACCCAGTACTTC
TRBD1,TRBJ2-7,TRBV20-1,few,CSASGTAYEQYF,TGCAGTGCTAGCGGGACAGCCTACGAGCAGTACTTC
.,TRBJ1-1,TRBV15,.,CATSRDLGAANTEAFF,TGTGCCACCAGCAGAGATTTGGGGGCCGCGAACACTGAAGCTTTCTTT
.,TRBJ1-2,TRBV7-2,many,CASSLETPNYGYTF,TGTGCCAGCAGCTTAGAGACACCAAACTATGGCTACACCTTC
TRBD2,TRBJ2-1,TRBV4-3,.,CASSQELAGTYNEQFF,TGCGCCAGCAGCCAAGAGCTAGCGGGGACCTACAATGAGCAGTTCTTC
TRBD2,TRBJ2-5,TRBV6-4,.,CASSPDRGVTETQYF,TGTGCCAGCAGCCCGGACCGGGGGGTCACAGAGACCCAGTACTTC
TRBD2,TRBJ2-1,TRBV27,.,CASSFLGGGRNEQFF,TGTGCCAGCAGTTTCCTCGGGGGGGGCCGGAATGAGCAGTTCTTC
.,TRBJ1-1,TRBV18,.,CASSTNRLAGPEAFF,TGTGCCAGCTCAACGAACCGGTTGGCGGGTCCTGAAGCTTTCTTT
.,TRBJ2-7,TRBV5-3,.,CASSYDRTYEQYF,TGTGCCAGCAGCTACGACAGAACCTACGAGCAGTACTTC
TRBD2,TRBJ2-1,TRBV29-1,few,CSVLPGTSGLYNEQFF,TGCAGCGTTCTCCCTGGGACTAGCGGGCTTTACAATGAGCAGTTCTTC
.,TRBJ1-2,TRBV5-1,few,CASSLRDTNYGYTF,TGCGCCAGCAGCTTGCGGGACACTAACTATGGCTACACCTTC
.,TRBJ2-7,TRBV7-2,many,CASSSGHSYEQYF,TGTGCCAGCAGCTCGGGACACTCCTACGAGCAGTACTTC
TRBD2,TRBJ2-1,TRBV12-3/TRBV12-4,.,CASSFPLAGNNEQFF,TGTGCCAGCAGTTTCCCGCTAGCGGGAAACAATGAGCAGTTCTTC
.,TRBJ1-2,TRBV19,many,CASTTTWGGYTF,TGTGCCAGTACTACGACATGGGGAGGCTACACCTTC
.,TRBJ1-2,TRBV28,many,CASSSQGNYGYTF,TGTGCCAGCAGTTCCCAGGGGAACTATGGCTACACCTTC
.,TRBJ1-1,TRBV28,.,CASSGQLEAFF,TGTGCCAGCAGTGGACAGCTTGAAGCTTTCTTT
TRBD2,TRBJ2-4,TRBV28,.,CASSLAGGLAKNIQYF,TGTGCCAGCAGTCTAGCGGGAGGGCTAGCCAAAAACATTCAGTACTTC
TRBD2,TRBJ2-7,TRBV7-2,many,CASSSYSGYSYEQYF,TGTGCCAGCAGCTCCTATAGCGGGTACTCCTACGAGCAGTACTTC
.,TRBJ2-5,TRBV7-2,many,CASSLDPGETQYF,TGTGCCAGCAGCCTAGACCCTGGAGAGACCCAGTACTTC
TRBD2,TRBJ2-1,TRBV6-1,few,CASSEGTSGGNEQFF,TGTGCCAGCAGTGAAGGGACTAGCGGGGGCAATGAGCAGTTCTTC
.,TRBJ2-2,TRBV5-1,many,CASSFGANTGELFF,TGCGCCAGCAGCTTCGGGGCGAACACCGGGGAGCTGTTTTTT
.,TRBJ1-5,TRBV18,.,CASSRRDPYPQHF,TGTGCCAGCTCACGACGCGACCCTTACCCCCAGCATTTT
.,TRBJ1-2,TRBV28,many,CASSLGGGYGYTF,TGTGCCAGCAGTTTGGGGGGCGGCTATGGCTACACCTTC
.,TRBJ2-3,TRBV20-1,few,CSALHNLQTWTDTQYF,TGCAGTGCCCTGCACAATCTTCAAACCTGGACAGATACGCAGTATTTT
.,TRBJ1-4,TRBV20-1,.,CSARIVRGRNEKLFF,TGCAGTGCTAGAATCGTTCGGGGGAGAAATGAAAAACTGTTTTTT
.,TRBJ2-5,TRBV6-6,.,CASSYSSAPETQYF,TGTGCCAGCAGTTACTCGTCCGCCCCAGAGACCCAGTACTTC
TRBD2,TRBJ2-7,TRBV12-3/TRBV12-4,many,CASSFPGGTYEQYF,TGTGCCAGCAGTTTTCCGGGGGGGACCTACGAGCAGTACTTC
.,TRBJ1-5,TRBV29-1,few,CSVVAGQPQHF,TGCAGCGTTGTAGCGGGTCAGCCCCAGCATTTT